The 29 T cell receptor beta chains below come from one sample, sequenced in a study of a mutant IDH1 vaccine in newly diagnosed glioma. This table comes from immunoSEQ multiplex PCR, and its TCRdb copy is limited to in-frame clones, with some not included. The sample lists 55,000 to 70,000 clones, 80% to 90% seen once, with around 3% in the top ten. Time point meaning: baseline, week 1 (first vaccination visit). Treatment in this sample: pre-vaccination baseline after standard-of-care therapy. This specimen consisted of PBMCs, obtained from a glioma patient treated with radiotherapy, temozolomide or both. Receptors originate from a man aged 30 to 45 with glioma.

The CDR3 DNA sequence: TGTGCCAGCAGTGAACAAAAGGTGAGCAATCAGCCCCAGCATTTT. This sequence encodes CASSEQKVSNQPQHF. V is TRBV6-1 and J is TRBJ1-5; the D is unclear. CDR3 length: 15 amino acids. Deletions cut 2 bases from V and 1 base from J, with 9 bases between. Germline V gene lookup returns CDR1 MNHNS and CDR2 SASEGT.

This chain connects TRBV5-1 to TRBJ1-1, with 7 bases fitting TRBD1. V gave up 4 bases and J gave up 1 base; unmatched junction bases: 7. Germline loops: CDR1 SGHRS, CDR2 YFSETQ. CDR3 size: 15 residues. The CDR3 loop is CASSPRAGGNTEAFF. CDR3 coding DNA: TGCGCCAGCAGCCCCAGGGCAGGGGGGAACACTGAAGCTTTCTTT.

The CDR3 DNA is TGTGCCAGCAGCTTAGAAGACCACCAGCCGATAGACGGAAACACCATATATTTT. Translated, it gives CASSLEDHQPIDGNTIYF. The chain combines TRBV11-2 with TRBJ1-3; D remains ambiguous. The germline V gene encodes CDR1 SGHAT and CDR2 FQNNGV. The V gene lost 0 bases and the J gene lost 4 bases, with 19 bases spanning the gap. CDR3 length: 18 amino acids.

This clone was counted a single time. CDR3 residues: CASSRPGTNTEAFF. The CDR3 DNA reads as TGTGCCAGCAGCCGACCGGGAACGAACACTGAAGCTTTCTTT. The V call is TRBV14, the J call TRBJ1-1, with D unclear. Looked up from germline, CDR1 is SGHDN and CDR2 is FVKESK. CDR3 length: 14 residues. Deletions cut 4 bases from V and 1 base from J, with 10 bases between.

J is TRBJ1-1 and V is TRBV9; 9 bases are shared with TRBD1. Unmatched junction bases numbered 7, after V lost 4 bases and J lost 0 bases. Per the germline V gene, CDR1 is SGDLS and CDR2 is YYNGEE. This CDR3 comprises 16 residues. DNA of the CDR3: TGTGCCAGCAGCCCCCTGGGGACAGGGATGAACACTGAAGCTTTCTTT. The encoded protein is CASSPLGTGMNTEAFF.

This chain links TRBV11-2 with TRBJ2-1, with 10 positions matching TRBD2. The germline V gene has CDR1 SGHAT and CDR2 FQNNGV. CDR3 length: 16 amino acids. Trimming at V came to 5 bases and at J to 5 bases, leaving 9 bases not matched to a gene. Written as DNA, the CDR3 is TGTGCCAGCAGCCGGGGGGGGACTAGCGTTAACAATGAGCAGTTCTTC. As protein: CASSRGGTSVNNEQFF.

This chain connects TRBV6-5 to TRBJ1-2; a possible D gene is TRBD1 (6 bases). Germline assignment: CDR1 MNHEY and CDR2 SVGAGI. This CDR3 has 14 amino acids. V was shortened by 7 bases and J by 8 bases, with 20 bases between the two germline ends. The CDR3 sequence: CASNSGTSIEGYTF. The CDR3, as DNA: TGTGCCAGCAATTCCGGGACAAGTATTGAGGGCTACACCTTC.

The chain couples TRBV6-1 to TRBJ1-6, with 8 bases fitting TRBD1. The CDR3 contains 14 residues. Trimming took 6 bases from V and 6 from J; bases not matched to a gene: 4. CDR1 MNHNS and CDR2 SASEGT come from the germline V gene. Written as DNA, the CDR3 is TGTGCCAGCAGAGTAGACAGGGGTAATTCACCCCTCCACTTT. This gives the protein CASRVDRGNSPLHF.

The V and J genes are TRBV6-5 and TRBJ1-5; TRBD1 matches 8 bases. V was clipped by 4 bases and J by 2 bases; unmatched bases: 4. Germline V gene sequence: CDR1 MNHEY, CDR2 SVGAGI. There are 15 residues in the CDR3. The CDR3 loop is CASSSLDRGNQPQHF. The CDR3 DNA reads TGTGCCAGCAGTTCTCTGGACAGGGGCAATCAGCCCCAGCATTTT.

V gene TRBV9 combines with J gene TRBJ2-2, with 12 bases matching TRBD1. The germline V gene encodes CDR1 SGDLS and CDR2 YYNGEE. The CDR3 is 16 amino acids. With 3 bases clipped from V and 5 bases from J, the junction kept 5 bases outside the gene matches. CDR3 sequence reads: CASSGGQGAGTGELFF. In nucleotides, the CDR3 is TGTGCCAGCAGCGGGGGACAGGGGGCCGGTACCGGGGAGCTGTTTTTT.

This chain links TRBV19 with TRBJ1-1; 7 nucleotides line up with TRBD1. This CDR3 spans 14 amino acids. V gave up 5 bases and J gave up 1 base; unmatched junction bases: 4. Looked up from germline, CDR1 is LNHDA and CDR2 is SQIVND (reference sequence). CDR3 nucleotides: TGTGCCAGTAGTGGACGGGACAGGAACACTGAAGCTTTCTTT. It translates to CASSGRDRNTEAFF.

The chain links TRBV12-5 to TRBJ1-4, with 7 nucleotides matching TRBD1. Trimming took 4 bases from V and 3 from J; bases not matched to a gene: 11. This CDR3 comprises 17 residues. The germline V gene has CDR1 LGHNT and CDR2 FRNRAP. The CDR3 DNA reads TGTGCTAGTGGTTCCAGGGGGGGGGATAGAGCTAATGAAAAACTGTTTTTT. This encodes CASGSRGGDRANEKLFF. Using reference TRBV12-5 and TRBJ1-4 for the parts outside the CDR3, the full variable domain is DARVTQTPRHKVTEMGQEVTMRCQPILGHNTVFWYRQTMMQGLELLAYFRNRAPLDDSGMPKDRFSAEMPDATLATLKIQPSEPRDSAVYFCASGSRGGDRANEKLFFGSGTQLSVL.

The CDR3 loop is CASSQDPAGGPSETQYF. CDR3 nucleotides: TGTGCCAGCAGCCAAGATCCGGCGGGGGGGCCGTCGGAGACCCAGTACTTC. The chain recombines TRBV4-2 with TRBJ2-5, with 9 bases identical to TRBD2. With V trimmed by 0 bases and J by 5 bases, 10 bases remained unmatched. Germline V gives CDR1 LGHNA, CDR2 YNFKEQ. This CDR3 region has 17 residues.

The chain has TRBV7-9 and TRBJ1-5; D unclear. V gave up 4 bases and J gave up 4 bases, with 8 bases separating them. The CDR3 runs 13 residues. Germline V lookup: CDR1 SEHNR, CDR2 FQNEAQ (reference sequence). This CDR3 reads CASSSTLNQPQHF. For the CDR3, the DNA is TGTGCCAGCAGCTCGACGCTAAATCAGCCCCAGCATTTT.

CDR3 nucleotide sequence: TGTGCCAGCAGTTCCACGGGGGCAGGGGTCTTTGGAAACACCATATATTTT. Translating it yields CASSSTGAGVFGNTIYF. This chain uses TRBV27 with TRBJ1-3, with a tentative D call TRBD1 (6 bases). The CDR3 length is 17 residues. Trimming took 4 bases from V and 3 from J, leaving 19 bases between them. The germline V gene encodes CDR1 MNHEY and CDR2 SMNVEV (reference sequence).

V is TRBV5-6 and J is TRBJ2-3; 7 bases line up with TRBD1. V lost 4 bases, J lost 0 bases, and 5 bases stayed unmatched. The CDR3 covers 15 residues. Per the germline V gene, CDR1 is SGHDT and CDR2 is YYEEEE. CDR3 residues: CASSIKTGSTDTQYF. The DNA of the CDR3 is TGTGCCAGCAGCATCAAGACAGGGAGCACAGATACGCAGTATTTT.

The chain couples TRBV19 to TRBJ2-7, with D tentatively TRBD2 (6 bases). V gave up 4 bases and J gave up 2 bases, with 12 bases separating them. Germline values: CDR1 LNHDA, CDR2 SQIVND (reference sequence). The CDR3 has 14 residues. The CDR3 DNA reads TGTGCCAGTAGTACCGGGACTGTAACCTACGAGCAGTACTTC. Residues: CASSTGTVTYEQYF.

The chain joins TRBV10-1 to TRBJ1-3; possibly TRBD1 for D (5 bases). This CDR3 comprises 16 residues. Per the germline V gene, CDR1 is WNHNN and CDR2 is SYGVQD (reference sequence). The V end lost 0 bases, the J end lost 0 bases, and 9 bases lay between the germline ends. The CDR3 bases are TGCGCCAGCAGTGAGTCAGGGGCTGGCTCTGGAAACACCATATATTTT. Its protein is CASSESGAGSGNTIYF.

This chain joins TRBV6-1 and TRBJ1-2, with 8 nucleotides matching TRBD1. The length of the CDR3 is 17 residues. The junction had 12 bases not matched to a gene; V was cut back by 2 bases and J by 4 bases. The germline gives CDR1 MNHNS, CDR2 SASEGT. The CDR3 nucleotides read TGTGCCAGCAGTGAAACTAGGCATTCGGGACAGGTCTATGGCTACACCTTC. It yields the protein CASSETRHSGQVYGYTF.

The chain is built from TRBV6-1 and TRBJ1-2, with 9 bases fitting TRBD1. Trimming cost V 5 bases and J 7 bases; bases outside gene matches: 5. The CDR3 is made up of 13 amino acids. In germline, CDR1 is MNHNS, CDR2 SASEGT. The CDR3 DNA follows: TGTGCCAGCAGTCAACAGGGGGCGCGTGGCTACACCTTC. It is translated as CASSQQGARGYTF.

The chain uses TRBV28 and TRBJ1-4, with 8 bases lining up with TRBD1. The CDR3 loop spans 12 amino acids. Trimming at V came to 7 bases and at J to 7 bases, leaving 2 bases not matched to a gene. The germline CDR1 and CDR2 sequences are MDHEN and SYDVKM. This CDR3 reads CASTGGGEKLFF. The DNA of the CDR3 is TGTGCCAGCACAGGGGGCGGTGAAAAACTGTTTTTT.

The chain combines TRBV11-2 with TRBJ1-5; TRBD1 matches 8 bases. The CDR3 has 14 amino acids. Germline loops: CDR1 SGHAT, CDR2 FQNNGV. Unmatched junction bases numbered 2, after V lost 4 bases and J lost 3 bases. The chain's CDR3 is CASSSDRDNQPQHF. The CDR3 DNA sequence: TGTGCCAGCAGCTCGGACAGGGACAATCAGCCCCAGCATTTT. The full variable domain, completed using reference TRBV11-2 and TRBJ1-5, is EAGVAQSPRYKIIEKRQSVAFWCNPISGHATLYWYQQILGQGPKLLIQFQNNGVVDDSQLPKDRFSAERLKGVDSTLKIQPAKLEDSAVYLCASSSDRDNQPQHFGDGTRLSIL.

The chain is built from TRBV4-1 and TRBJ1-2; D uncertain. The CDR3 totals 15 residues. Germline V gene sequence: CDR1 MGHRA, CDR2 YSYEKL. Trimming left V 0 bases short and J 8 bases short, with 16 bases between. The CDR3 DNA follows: TGCGCCAGCAGCCAAGAAGAGTCCCCAAGCGTCGGCTACACCTTC. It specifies CASSQEESPSVGYTF.

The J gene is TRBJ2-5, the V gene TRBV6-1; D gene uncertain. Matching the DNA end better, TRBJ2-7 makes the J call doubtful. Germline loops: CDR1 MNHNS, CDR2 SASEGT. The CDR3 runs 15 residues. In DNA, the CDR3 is TGTGCCAGCAGTGACAACTCAATCGGTCGGTACGAGCAGTACTTC. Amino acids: CASSDNSIGRYEQYF.

CDR3 sequence: CASSPRSSAEETQYF. DNA for the CDR3: TGTGCCAGCAGCCCACGATCTAGCGCTGAAGAGACCCAGTACTTC. The genes are TRBV11-2 and TRBJ2-5; perhaps TRBD2 as D (6 bases). Between the trimmed V and J ends, which lost 5 bases and 3 bases, there was a span of 16 bases. This CDR3 has 15 amino acids. In germline, CDR1 is SGHAT, CDR2 FQNNGV.

Written as DNA, the CDR3 is TGTGCCAGCAGCTTGGTCGGGGGATCTGGAAACACCATATATTTT. The encoded protein is CASSLVGGSGNTIYF. The genes are TRBV5-6 and TRBJ1-3; a weak D match, TRBD1 (5 bases). CDR1 and CDR2 from the germline V gene are SGHDT and YYEEEE. The CDR3 has 15 residues. Trimming shortened V by 0 bases and J by 1 base, and 8 bases separated the two germline ends.

Here the CDR3 DNA reads TGTGCCAGCAGTGAATATAACAGTCTCTACGAGCAGTACTTC. Its protein product is CASSEYNSLYEQYF. The rearrangement uses TRBV6-1 and TRBJ2-7; unclear D gene. Looked up from germline, CDR1 is MNHNS and CDR2 is SASEGT. V was trimmed by 2 bases and J by 3 bases, leaving 11 bases between them. CDR3 length equals 14 residues.

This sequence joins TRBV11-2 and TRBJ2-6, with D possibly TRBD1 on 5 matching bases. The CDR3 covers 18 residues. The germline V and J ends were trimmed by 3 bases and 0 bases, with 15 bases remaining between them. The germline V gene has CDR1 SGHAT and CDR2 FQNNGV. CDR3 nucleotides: TGTGCCAGCAGCTTTACGGCAGGGATCCTCTCTGGGGCCAACGTCCTGACTTTC. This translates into CASSFTAGILSGANVLTF.

The CDR3 coding sequence is TGTGCCAGCAGTTTCACGGGACAGAGCTACGAGCAGTACTTC. Its translation: CASSFTGQSYEQYF. J is TRBJ2-7 and V is TRBV6-6; 7 bases align to TRBD1. Germline CDR1 is MNHNY and CDR2 is SVGAGI (reference sequence). V lost 4 bases to trimming and J lost 3 bases; unmatched junction nucleotides: 6. CDR3 length: 14 amino acids.